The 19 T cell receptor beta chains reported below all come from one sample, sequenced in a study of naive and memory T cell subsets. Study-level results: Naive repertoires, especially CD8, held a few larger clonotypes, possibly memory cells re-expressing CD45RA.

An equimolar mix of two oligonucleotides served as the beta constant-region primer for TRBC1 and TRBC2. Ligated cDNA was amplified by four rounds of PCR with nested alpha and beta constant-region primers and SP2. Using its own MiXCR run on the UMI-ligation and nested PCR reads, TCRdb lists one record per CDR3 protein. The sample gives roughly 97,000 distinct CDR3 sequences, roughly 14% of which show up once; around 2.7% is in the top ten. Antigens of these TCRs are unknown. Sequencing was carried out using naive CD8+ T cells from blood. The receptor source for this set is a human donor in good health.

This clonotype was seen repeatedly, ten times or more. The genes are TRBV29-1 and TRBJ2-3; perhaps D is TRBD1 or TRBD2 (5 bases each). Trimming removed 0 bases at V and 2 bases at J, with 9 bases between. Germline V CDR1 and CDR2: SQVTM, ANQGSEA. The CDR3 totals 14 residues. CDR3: CSVEDSGATDTQYF. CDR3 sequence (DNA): TGCAGCGTTGAAGATTCCGGGGCCACAGATACGCAGTATTTT.

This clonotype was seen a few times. The CDR3 coding sequence is TGTGCCAGCAGTTTTAGTTCGGGTTATGGCTACACCTTC. Its translation is CASSFSSGYGYTF. The chain uses TRBV28 and TRBJ1-2, with D uncertain. Trimming pared 3 bases from V and 5 bases from J, leaving 10 bases between. Germline CDR1 MDHEN, CDR2 SYDVKM. This CDR3 comprises 13 residues.

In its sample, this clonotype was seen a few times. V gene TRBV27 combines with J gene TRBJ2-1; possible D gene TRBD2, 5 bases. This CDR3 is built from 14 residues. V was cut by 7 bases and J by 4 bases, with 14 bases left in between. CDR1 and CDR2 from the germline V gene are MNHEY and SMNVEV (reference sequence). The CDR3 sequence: CASILGPGYNEQFF. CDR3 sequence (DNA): TGTGCCAGCATACTAGGGCCTGGATACAATGAGCAGTTCTTC.

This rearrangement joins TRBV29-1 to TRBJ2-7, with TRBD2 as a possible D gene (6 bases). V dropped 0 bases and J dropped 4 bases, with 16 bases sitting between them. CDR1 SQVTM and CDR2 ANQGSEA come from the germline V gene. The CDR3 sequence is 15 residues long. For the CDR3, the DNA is TGCAGCGTTGAAGATTCTACCGGGACTTATTACGAGCAGTACTTC. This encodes CSVEDSTGTYYEQYF.

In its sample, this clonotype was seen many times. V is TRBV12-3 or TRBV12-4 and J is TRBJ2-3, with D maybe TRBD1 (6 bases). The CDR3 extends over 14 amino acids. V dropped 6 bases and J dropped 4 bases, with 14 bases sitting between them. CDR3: CASSYTEGADTQYF. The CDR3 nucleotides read TGTGCCAGCAGCTACACAGAGGGGGCAGATACGCAGTATTTT.

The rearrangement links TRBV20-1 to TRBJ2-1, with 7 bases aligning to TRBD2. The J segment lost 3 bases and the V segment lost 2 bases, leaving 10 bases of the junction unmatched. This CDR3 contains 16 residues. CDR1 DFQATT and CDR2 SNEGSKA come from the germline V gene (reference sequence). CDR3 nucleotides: TGCAGTGCTAGAACCACTGCGAGCGGGGACTACAATGAGCAGTTCTTC. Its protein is CSARTTASGDYNEQFF.

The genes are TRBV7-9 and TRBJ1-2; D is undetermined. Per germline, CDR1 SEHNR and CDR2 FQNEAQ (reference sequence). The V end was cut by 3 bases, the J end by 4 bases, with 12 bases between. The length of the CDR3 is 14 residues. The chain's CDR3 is CASSFPGPGYGYTF. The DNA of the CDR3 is TGTGCCAGCAGCTTCCCCGGACCCGGCTATGGCTACACCTTC.

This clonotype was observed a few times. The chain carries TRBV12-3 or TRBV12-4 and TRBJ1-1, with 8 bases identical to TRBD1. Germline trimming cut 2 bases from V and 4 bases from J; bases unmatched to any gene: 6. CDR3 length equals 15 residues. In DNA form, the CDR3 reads TGTGCCAGCAGTTTACAGGGGGCGCGACCCACTGAAGCTTTCTTT. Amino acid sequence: CASSLQGARPTEAFF.

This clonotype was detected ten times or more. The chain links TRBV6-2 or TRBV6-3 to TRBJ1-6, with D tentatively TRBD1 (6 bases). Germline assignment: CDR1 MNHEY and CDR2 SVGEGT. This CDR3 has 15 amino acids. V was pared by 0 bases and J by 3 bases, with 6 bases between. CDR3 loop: CASSYSDSYNSPLHF. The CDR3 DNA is TGTGCCAGCAGTTACTCGGACAGCTATAATTCACCCCTCCACTTT.

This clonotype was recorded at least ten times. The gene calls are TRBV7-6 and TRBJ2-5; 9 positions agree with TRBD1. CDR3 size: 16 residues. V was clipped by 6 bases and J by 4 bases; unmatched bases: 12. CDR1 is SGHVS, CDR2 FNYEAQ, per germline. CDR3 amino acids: CASSFRGTGLLETQYF. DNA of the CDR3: TGTGCCAGCAGTTTTAGGGGGACAGGGCTACTAGAGACCCAGTACTTC.

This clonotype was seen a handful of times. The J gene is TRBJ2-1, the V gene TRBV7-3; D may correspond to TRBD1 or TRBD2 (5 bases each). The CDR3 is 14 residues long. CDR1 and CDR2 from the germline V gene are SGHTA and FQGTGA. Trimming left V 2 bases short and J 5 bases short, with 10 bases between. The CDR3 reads CASSLWGSDNEQFF. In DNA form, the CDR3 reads TGTGCCAGCAGCTTATGGGGGTCCGACAATGAGCAGTTCTTC.

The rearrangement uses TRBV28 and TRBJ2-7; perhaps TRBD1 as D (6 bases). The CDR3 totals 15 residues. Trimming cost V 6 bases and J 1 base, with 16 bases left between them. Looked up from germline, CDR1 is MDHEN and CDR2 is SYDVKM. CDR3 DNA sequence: TGTGCCAGCAGGATTACAGGGCTGGGGTCCTACGAGCAGTACTTC. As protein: CASRITGLGSYEQYF.

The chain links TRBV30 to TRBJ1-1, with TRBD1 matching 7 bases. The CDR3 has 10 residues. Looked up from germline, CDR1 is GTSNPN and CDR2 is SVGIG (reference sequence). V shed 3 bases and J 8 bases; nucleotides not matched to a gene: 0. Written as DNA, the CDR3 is TGTGCCTGGAGGACAGGGGAAGCTTTCTTT. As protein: CAWRTGEAFF.

The CDR3 bases are TGTGCCAGCAGCCGGGACCATCTGAGCAGGGACTATGGCTACACCTTC. Translation: CASSRDHLSRDYGYTF. V is TRBV7-3 and J is TRBJ1-2; TRBD1 is a possible D gene (5 bases). The CDR3 spans 16 residues. Per the germline V gene, CDR1 is SGHTA and CDR2 is FQGTGA. Trimming took off 5 bases at V and 3 bases at J, with 19 bases between the two ends.

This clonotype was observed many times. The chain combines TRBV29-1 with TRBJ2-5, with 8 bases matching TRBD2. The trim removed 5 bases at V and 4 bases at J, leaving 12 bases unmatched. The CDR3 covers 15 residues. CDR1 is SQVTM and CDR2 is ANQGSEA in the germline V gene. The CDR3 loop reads CSVLPGGLVGETQYF. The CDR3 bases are TGCAGCGTTCTGCCGGGGGGGCTCGTGGGAGAGACCCAGTACTTC.

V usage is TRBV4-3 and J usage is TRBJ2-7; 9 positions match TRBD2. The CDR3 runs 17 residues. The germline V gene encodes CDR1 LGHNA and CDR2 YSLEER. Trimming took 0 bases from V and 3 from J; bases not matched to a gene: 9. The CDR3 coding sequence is TGCGCCAGCAGCCAAGATGGGGTAGCGGGGGTGAACTACGAGCAGTACTTC. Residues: CASSQDGVAGVNYEQYF.

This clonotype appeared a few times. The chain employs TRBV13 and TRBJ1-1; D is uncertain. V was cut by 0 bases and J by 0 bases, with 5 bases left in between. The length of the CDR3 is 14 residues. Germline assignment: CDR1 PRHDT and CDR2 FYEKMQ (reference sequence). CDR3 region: CASSLGVLNTEAFF. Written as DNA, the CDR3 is TGTGCCAGCAGCTTAGGTGTTCTGAACACTGAAGCTTTCTTT.

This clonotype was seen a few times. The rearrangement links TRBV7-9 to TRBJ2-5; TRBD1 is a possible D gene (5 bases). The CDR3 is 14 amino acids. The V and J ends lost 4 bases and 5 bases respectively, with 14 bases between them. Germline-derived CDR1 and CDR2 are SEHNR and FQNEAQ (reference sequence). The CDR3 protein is CASSSGLGLETQYF. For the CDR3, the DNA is TGTGCCAGCAGCTCAGGGTTAGGATTGGAGACCCAGTACTTC. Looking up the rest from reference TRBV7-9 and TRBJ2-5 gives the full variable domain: DTGVSQNPRHKITKRGQNVTFRCDPISEHNRLYWYRQTLGQGPEFLTYFQNEAQLEKSRLLSDRFSAERPKGSFSTLEIQRTEQGDSAMYLCASSSGLGLETQYFGPGTRLLVL.

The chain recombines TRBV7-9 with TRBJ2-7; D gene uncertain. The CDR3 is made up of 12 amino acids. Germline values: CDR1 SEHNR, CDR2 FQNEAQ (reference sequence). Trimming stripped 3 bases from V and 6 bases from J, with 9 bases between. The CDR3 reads CASSFPVGEQYF. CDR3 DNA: TGTGCCAGCAGCTTCCCAGTAGGCGAGCAGTACTTC. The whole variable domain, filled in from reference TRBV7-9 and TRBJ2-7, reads DTGVSQNPRHKITKRGQNVTFRCDPISEHNRLYWYRQTLGQGPEFLTYFQNEAQLEKSRLLSDRFSAERPKGSFSTLEIQRTEQGDSAMYLCASSFPVGEQYFGPGTRLTVT.